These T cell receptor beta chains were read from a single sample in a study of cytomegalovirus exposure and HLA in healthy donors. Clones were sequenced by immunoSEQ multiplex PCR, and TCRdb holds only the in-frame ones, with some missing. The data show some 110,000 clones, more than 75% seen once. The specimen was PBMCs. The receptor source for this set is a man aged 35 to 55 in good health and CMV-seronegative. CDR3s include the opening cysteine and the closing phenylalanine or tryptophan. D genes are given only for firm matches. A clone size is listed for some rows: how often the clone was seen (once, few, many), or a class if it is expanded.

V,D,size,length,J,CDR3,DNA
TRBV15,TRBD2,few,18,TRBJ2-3,CATSRAPGGGRVGDTQYF,TGTGCCACCAGCAGAGCCCCAGGCGGGGGGAGGGTAGGAGATACGCAGTATTTT
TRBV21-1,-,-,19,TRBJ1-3,CASSKEKASASAPGNTIYF,TGTGCCAGCAGCAAAGAGAAGGCTAGTGCTTCCGCCCCTGGAAACACCATATATTTT
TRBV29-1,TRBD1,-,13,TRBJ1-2,CSAATGGGRGYTF,TGCAGCGCCGCGACAGGGGGCGGGCGGGGCTACACCTTC
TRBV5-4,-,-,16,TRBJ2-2,CASSPGGGVSAGELFF,TGTGCCAGCAGCCCGGGGGGCGGGGTTTCTGCCGGGGAGCTGTTTTTT
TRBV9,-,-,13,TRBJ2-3,CASSPTWPDTQYF,TGTGCCAGCAGCCCCACGTGGCCAGATACGCAGTATTTT
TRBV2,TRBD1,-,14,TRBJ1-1,CASSKDRDYTEAFF,TGTGCCAGCAGCAAAGACAGGGACTACACTGAAGCTTTCTTT
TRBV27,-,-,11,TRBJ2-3,CASSLGNTQYF,TGTGCCAGCAGTTTAGGCAATACGCAGTATTTT
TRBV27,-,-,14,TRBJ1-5,CASSLGGSNQPQHF,TGTGCCAGCAGTTTAGGGGGGAGCAATCAGCCCCAGCATTTT
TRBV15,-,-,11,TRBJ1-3,CATSPGNTIYF,TGTGCCACCAGCCCGGGAAACACCATATATTTT
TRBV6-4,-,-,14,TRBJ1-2,CASSPGSTYYGYTF,TGTGCCAGCAGCCCGGGTTCCACTTACTATGGCTACACCTTC
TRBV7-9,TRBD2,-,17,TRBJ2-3,CASSPGTSGGGTDTQYF,TGTGCCAGCAGCCCAGGGACTAGCGGGGGGGGCACAGATACGCAGTATTTT
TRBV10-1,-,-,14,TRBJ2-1,CASVRLTTYNEQFF,TGCGCCAGCGTGAGACTAACGACCTACAATGAGCAGTTCTTC
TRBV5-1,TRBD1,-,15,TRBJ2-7,CASSNLQGSSDEQYF,TGCGCCAGCAGCAATCTACAGGGGAGTTCTGATGAGCAGTACTTC
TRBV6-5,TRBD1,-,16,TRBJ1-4,CASSYSGSLTGEKLFF,TGTGCCAGCAGTTACTCGGGTTCGCTGACAGGGGAAAAACTGTTTTTT
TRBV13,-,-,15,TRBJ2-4,CASSLGSDSWDIQYF,TGTGCCAGCAGCTTAGGGTCTGACAGTTGGGACATTCAGTACTTC
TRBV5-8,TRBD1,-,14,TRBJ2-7,CASSWTGGAYEQYF,TGTGCCAGCAGCTGGACAGGGGGCGCGTACGAGCAGTACTTC
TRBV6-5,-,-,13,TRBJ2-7,CASSYRETYEQYF,TGTGCCAGTAGCTACAGGGAGACCTACGAGCAGTACTTC
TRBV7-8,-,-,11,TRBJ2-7,CASSPSHEQYF,TGTGCCAGCAGCCCGTCCCACGAGCAGTACTTC
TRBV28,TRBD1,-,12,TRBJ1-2,CATGQDSHGYTF,TGTGCCACCGGACAGGACAGCCATGGCTACACCTTC
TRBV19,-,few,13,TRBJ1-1,CASSIVGGTEAFF,TGTGCCAGTAGTATAGTTGGCGGTACTGAAGCTTTCTTT
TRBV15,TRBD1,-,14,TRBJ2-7,CATATGTGHHEQYF,TGTGCCACCGCAACCGGGACAGGGCACCACGAGCAGTACTTC
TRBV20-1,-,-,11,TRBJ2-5,CSARVGETQYF,TGCAGTGCCAGGGTGGGAGAGACCCAGTACTTC
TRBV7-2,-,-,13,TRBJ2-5,CASSLRGLETQYF,TGTGCCAGCAGCTTAAGGGGCCTTGAGACCCAGTACTTC
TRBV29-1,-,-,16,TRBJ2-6,CSVEVPGHPGANVLTF,TGCAGCGTTGAAGTGCCGGGACATCCTGGGGCCAACGTCCTGACTTTC
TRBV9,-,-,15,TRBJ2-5,CASSARPAGQETQYF,TGTGCCAGCAGCGCCCGACCCGCGGGGCAAGAGACCCAGTACTTC
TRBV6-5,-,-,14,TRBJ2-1,CASSPSGNKEEQFF,TGTGCCAGCAGTCCGTCCGGGAACAAGGAGGAGCAGTTCTTC
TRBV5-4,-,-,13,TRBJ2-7,CASSHGQSYEQYF,TGTGCCAGCAGCCATGGACAGTCCTACGAGCAGTACTTC
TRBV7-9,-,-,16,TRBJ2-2,CASSHNAGTNTGELFF,TGTGCCAGCAGTCATAACGCCGGGACAAACACCGGGGAGCTGTTTTTT
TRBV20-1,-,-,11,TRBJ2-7,CSAGTEYEQYF,TGCAGTGCTGGGACTGAGTACGAGCAGTACTTC
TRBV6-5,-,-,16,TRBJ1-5,CASSYSKWGGRQPQHF,TGTGCCAGCAGTTACTCGAAGTGGGGGGGCCGGCAGCCCCAGCATTTT
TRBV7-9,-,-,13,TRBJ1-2,CASSLGTDYGYTF,TGTGCCAGCAGCTTAGGGACAGACTATGGCTACACCTTC
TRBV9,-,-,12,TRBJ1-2,CASSPNGGGYTF,TGTGCCAGCAGCCCAAACGGGGGTGGCTACACCTTC
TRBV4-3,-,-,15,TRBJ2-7,CASSQEFRGAYEQYF,TGCGCCAGCAGCCAAGAGTTCAGGGGGGCCTACGAGCAGTACTTC
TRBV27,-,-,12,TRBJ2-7,CASRTGPGEQYF,TGTGCCAGCAGAACAGGGCCGGGCGAGCAGTACTTC
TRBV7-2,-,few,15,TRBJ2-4,CASSSWVGGKNIQYF,TGTGCCAGCAGCTCCTGGGTGGGGGGCAAAAACATTCAGTACTTC
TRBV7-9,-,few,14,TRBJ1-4,CATHETGRGEKLFF,TGTGCCACCCACGAAACAGGGCGGGGGGAAAAACTGTTTTTT
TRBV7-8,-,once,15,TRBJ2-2,CASSLGWGPAGELFF,TGTGCCAGCAGCTTAGGCTGGGGGCCCGCCGGGGAGCTGTTTTTT
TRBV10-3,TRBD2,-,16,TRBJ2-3,CAISEGLARGADTQYF,TGTGCCATCAGTGAAGGACTAGCGAGGGGGGCAGATACGCAGTATTTT
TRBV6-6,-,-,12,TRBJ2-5,CASSYMVETQYF,TGTGCCAGCAGCTATATGGTGGAGACCCAGTACTTC
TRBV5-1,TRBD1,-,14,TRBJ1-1,CASSLGQGGTEAFF,TGCGCCAGCAGCTTGGGCCAGGGGGGCACTGAAGCTTTCTTT
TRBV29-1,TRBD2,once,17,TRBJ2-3,CSVGGPERGAWVDTQYF,TGCAGCGTTGGAGGGCCCGAGCGGGGGGCCTGGGTGGATACGCAGTATTTT
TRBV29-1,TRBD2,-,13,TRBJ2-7,CSARLAGGYEQYF,TGCAGCGCCCGACTAGCGGGGGGTTACGAGCAGTACTTC
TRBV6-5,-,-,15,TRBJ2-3,CASSRPSGSTDTQYF,TGTGCCAGCAGCCGCCCGAGCGGGAGCACAGATACGCAGTATTTT
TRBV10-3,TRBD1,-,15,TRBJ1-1,CAISQRTGANTEAFF,TGTGCCATCAGTCAAAGAACAGGGGCGAACACTGAAGCTTTCTTT
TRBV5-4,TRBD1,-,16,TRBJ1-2,CASSSPGRQGDYGYTF,TGTGCCAGCAGCTCCCCGGGTCGTCAGGGGGACTATGGCTACACCTTC
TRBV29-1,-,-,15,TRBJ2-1,CSVGPTGTLIHEQFF,TGCAGCGTCGGACCGACAGGGACTTTGATCCATGAGCAGTTCTTC
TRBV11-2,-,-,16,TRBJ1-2,CASSLDLMGSSYGYTF,TGTGCCAGCAGCTTAGATCTTATGGGCTCGAGCTATGGCTACACCTTC
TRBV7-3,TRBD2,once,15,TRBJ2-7,CASSPSGGTRDEQYF,TGTGCCAGCAGTCCTTCGGGGGGTACAAGGGACGAGCAGTACTTC
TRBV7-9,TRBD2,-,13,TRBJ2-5,CASSLGLEGTQYF,TGTGCCAGCAGCTTGGGACTAGAGGGGACCCAGTACTTC
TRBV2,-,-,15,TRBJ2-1,CASSERGNSYNEQFF,TGTGCCAGCAGTGAACGGGGGAACTCCTACAATGAGCAGTTCTTC
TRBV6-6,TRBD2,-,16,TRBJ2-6,CASRPGGGAGANVLTF,TGTGCCAGCAGACCCGGTGGGGGGGCTGGGGCCAACGTCCTGACTTTC
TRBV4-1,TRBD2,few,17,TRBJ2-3,CASSTPRLAGLPDTQYF,TGCGCCAGCAGCACACCCAGGCTAGCGGGTCTTCCAGATACGCAGTATTTT
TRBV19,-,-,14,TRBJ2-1,CASSRTDSYNEQFF,TGTGCCAGTAGTAGGACTGACTCCTACAATGAGCAGTTCTTC
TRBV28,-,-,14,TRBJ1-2,CASRDGGAAIGYTF,TGTGCCAGCAGGGACGGAGGAGCGGCCATCGGCTACACCTTC
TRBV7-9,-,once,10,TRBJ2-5,CSSSLSTQYF,TGTTCCAGCAGCCTCTCGACCCAGTACTTC